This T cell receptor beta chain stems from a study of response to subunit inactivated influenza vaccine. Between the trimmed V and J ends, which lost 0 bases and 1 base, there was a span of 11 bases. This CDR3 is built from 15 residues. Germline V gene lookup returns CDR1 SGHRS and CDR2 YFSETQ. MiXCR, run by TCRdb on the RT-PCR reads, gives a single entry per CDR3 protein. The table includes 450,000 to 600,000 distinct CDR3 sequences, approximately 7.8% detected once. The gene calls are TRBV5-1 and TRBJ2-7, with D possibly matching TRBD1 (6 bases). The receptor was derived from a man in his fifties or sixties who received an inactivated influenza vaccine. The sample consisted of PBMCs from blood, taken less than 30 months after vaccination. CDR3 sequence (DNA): TGCGCCAGCAGCTTGGGGGGGCAGACATCCTACGAGCAGTACTTC. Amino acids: CASSLGGQTSYEQYF.